What follows are 27 T cell receptor beta chains derived from one specimen sequenced in a study of blood T cell repertoires in COVID-19. TCRdb keeps only in-frame clones here, not all; method: immunoSEQ multiplex PCR. Here the sample spans roughly 260,000 clones, around 86% being singletons. The sequenced sample was PBMCs or T cells enriched from blood (not recorded which). These receptors were collected from a young woman who had recovered from COVID-19.

The chain has TRBV6-1 and TRBJ2-1; 9 positions agree with TRBD1. V was pared by 2 bases and J by 2 bases, with 4 bases of the junction left unmatched. This CDR3 region has 16 residues. Per germline, CDR1 MNHNS and CDR2 SASEGT. The chain's CDR3 is CASSESWTGAYNEQFF. The CDR3, as DNA: TGTGCCAGCAGTGAATCTTGGACAGGGGCCTACAATGAGCAGTTCTTC.

The genes are TRBV19 and TRBJ2-7; 11 bases are a match to TRBD2. Germline loops: CDR1 LNHDA, CDR2 SQIVND (reference sequence). CDR3 length: 15 residues. Germline trimming cut 5 bases from V and 1 base from J; bases unmatched to any gene: 4. The CDR3 region is CASSRTSGYSYEQYF. The CDR3 coding sequence is TGTGCCAGTAGTCGGACTAGCGGGTATTCCTACGAGCAGTACTTC.

The CDR3 DNA is TGTGCCAGCGCAGCCCAGGGGGACTATGGCTACACCTTC. Its protein product is CASAAQGDYGYTF. V usage is TRBV6-5 and J usage is TRBJ1-2; 7 positions match TRBD1. In germline, CDR1 is MNHEY, CDR2 SVGAGI. J gave up 3 bases and V 8 bases, and 6 bases lay outside the gene matches. The CDR3 length is 13 residues.

In its sample, this clone was seen once. The V gene is TRBV18, the J gene TRBJ2-2; 9 bases agree with TRBD1. After removal of 1 base from V and 7 bases from J, the junction contained 10 bases not matched to a gene. The CDR3 loop spans 17 amino acids. Germline CDR1 is KGHSH and CDR2 is LQKENI. As DNA, the CDR3 is TGTGCCAGCTCACCACGGTGGACAGGGGAAAGAGGCGGGGAGCTGTTTTTT. Its translation: CASSPRWTGERGGELFF.

V usage is TRBV9 and J usage is TRBJ1-2, with a weak D call TRBD1 (5 bases). The CDR3 has 15 residues. The V gene's germline CDR1 is SGDLS and CDR2 YYNGEE. V lost 4 bases and J lost 6, with 19 bases in between. CDR3 sequence (DNA): TGTGCCAGCAGCTTATTAACAGGTTCTGTTGATGGCTACACCTTC. Its translation: CASSLLTGSVDGYTF.

CDR3 in DNA: TGTGCCATCAGTGACAGGGGTTACATGTACGAGCAGTACTTC. Translated, it gives CAISDRGYMYEQYF. The chain uses TRBV10-3 and TRBJ2-7, with a tentative D call TRBD1 (6 bases). The germline V and J ends were trimmed by 3 bases and 4 bases, with 13 bases remaining between them. The CDR3 is 14 residues long. The germline gives CDR1 ENHRY, CDR2 SYGVKD.

V is TRBV5-1 and J is TRBJ2-5; TRBD1 matches 7 bases. CDR3 length: 16 residues. Germline assignment: CDR1 SGHRS and CDR2 YFSETQ. V gave up 0 bases and J gave up 4 bases; unmatched junction bases: 9. DNA of the CDR3: TGCGCCAGCAGCTTGGCTATAGACAGGGCGGGAGAGACCCAGTACTTC. It is translated as CASSLAIDRAGETQYF.

The chain joins TRBV28 to TRBJ1-1; the D gene is possibly TRBD1 (6 bases). V shed 3 bases and J shed 8 bases, with 16 bases lying between them. This CDR3 is 14 amino acids long. Germline CDR1 reads MDHEN; CDR2 reads SYDVKM. In nucleotides, the CDR3 is TGTGCCAGCAGTTTCCGGGGGGCAGGTGTGGAAGCTTTCTTT. Translating gives CASSFRGAGVEAFF.

The rearrangement uses TRBV28 and TRBJ2-7; D remains ambiguous. Germline V CDR1 and CDR2: MDHEN, SYDVKM. This CDR3 has 15 residues. The ends were cut back, 2 bases at V and 2 bases at J, with 13 bases in the middle. CDR3 bases: TGTGCCAGCAGTTTACACGATGGTCGGGCCTACGAGCAGTACTTC. Translating it yields CASSLHDGRAYEQYF.

V and J are TRBV6-2 or TRBV6-3 and TRBJ2-1, with a tentative D call TRBD2 (7 bases). V lost 3 bases and J 4 bases, leaving 13 bases between the germline ends. Per the germline V gene, CDR1 is MNHEY and CDR2 is SVGEGT. The CDR3 totals 15 residues. CDR3 bases: TGTGCCAGCAGTTATGCGGGGGCACAATACAATGAGCAGTTCTTC. Translating gives CASSYAGAQYNEQFF.

CDR3: CASSQRGGSTDTQYF. CDR3 nucleotides: TGCGCCAGCAGCCAGCGGGGGGGTAGCACAGATACGCAGTATTTT. The chain uses TRBV4-3 and TRBJ2-3, with TRBD2 identical over 9 bases. Germline CDR1 LGHNA, CDR2 YSLEER. The junction had 1 base not matched to a gene; V was cut back by 3 bases and J by 0 bases. The CDR3 contains 15 residues.

The gene calls are TRBV5-1 and TRBJ1-6; 7 bases align to TRBD1. CDR1 is SGHRS, CDR2 YFSETQ, per germline. V trimming: 2 bases; J trimming: 8 bases; junction bases outside the gene matches: 1. The CDR3 consists of 13 residues. The DNA of the CDR3 is TGCGCCAGCAGCTTAACAGGGGATTCACCCCTCCACTTT. It specifies CASSLTGDSPLHF.

V gene TRBV28 combines with J gene TRBJ1-2; TRBD1 might be the D (5 bases). Per germline, CDR1 MDHEN and CDR2 SYDVKM. The CDR3 sequence is 14 residues long. With 3 bases removed from V and 4 bases from J, the gap between germline ends came to 12 bases. Written as DNA, the CDR3 is TGTGCCAGCAGTTTCCAGGGTAATAGCTATGGCTACACCTTC. This translates into CASSFQGNSYGYTF.

V is TRBV19 and J is TRBJ2-5; weak D call: TRBD2 (6 bases). Trimming removed 0 bases from V and 6 bases from J, with 11 bases in between. Germline loops: CDR1 LNHDA, CDR2 SQIVND (reference sequence). This CDR3 has 14 residues. CDR3 bases: TGTGCCAGTAGTATAGATCCGGGGGAGAAGACCCAGTACTTC. Translating it yields CASSIDPGEKTQYF.

This clone was seen just once. This CDR3 reads CASSQVNSGQKNEQYF. CDR3 coding DNA: TGCGCCAGCAGCCAAGTTAACTCTGGACAGAAGAACGAGCAGTACTTC. This sequence joins TRBV4-1 and TRBJ2-7; tentatively, D is TRBD1 (6 bases). The CDR3 sequence is 16 residues long. Per the germline V gene, CDR1 is MGHRA and CDR2 is YSYEKL. The V and J ends lost 1 base and 5 bases respectively, with 18 bases between them.

CDR3 sequence reads: CASSVRGENTEAFF. DNA for the CDR3: TGTGCCAGCAGTGTCCGGGGGGAGAACACTGAAGCTTTCTTT. The chain couples TRBV9 to TRBJ1-1, with D perhaps TRBD1 (5 bases). Deletions cut 5 bases from V and 1 base from J, with 12 bases between. Germline V gene data show CDR1 as SGDLS and CDR2 as YYNGEE. The CDR3 consists of 14 residues.

Only a few counts were recorded for this clone. The chain combines TRBV18 with TRBJ1-2; D is unclear. Germline V CDR1 and CDR2: KGHSH, LQKENI. The germline V and J ends were trimmed by 1 base and 4 bases, with 7 bases remaining between them. The CDR3 extends over 13 amino acids. The CDR3 DNA follows: TGTGCCAGCTCACCACAGGAGATCTATGGCTACACCTTC. Amino acids: CASSPQEIYGYTF. The full variable domain, rest sourced from reference TRBV18 and TRBJ1-2, is NAGVMQNPRHLVRRRGQEARLRCSPMKGHSHVYWYRQLPEEGLKFMVYLQKENIIDESGMPKERFSAEFPKEGPSILRIQQVVRGDSAAYFCASSPQEIYGYTFGSGTRLTVV.

This chain uses TRBV2 with TRBJ1-1; D might be TRBD1 (5 bases). V gave up 8 bases and J gave up 11 bases, with 27 bases separating them. Germline loops: CDR1 SNHLY, CDR2 FYNNEI. The CDR3 loop spans 15 amino acids. The CDR3 protein is CASVGTPGTFAEAFF. CDR3 sequence (DNA): TGTGCCAGCGTTGGGACTCCGGGGACTTTTGCGGAGGCTTTCTTT.

The chain couples TRBV13 to TRBJ1-3; a possible D gene is TRBD1 (6 bases). Germline V gene lookup returns CDR1 PRHDT and CDR2 FYEKMQ (reference sequence). Trimming cost V 5 bases and J 4 bases, with 15 bases left between them. This CDR3 spans 15 amino acids. The CDR3 nucleotides read TGTGCCAGCAGCCCAAACAGGGCGTCCGGAAACACCATATATTTT. Translation: CASSPNRASGNTIYF.

CDR3 sequence reads: CASSQGLAGQNEQFF. In DNA, the CDR3 is TGTGCCAGCAGCCAAGGACTAGCGGGACAGAATGAGCAGTTCTTC. The chain is built from TRBV2 and TRBJ2-1, with 12 bases lining up with TRBD2. In germline, CDR1 is SNHLY, CDR2 FYNNEI. J gave up 7 bases and V 6 bases, and 7 bases lay outside the gene matches. This CDR3 contains 15 residues.

This clone has only one observation. V is TRBV10-2 and J is TRBJ1-1, with D uncertain. Per the germline V gene, CDR1 is WSHSY and CDR2 is SAAADI. There are 13 residues in the CDR3. Trimming left V 0 bases short and J 3 bases short, with 5 bases between. CDR3 in DNA: TGCGCCAGCAGTGAGTCCACGGACACTGAAGCTTTCTTT. This codes for CASSESTDTEAFF.

The chain combines TRBV19 with TRBJ1-6; D remains ambiguous. The CDR3 runs to 14 residues. V shed 5 bases and J shed 8 bases, with 13 bases lying between them. The germline CDR1 and CDR2 sequences are LNHDA and SQIVND (reference sequence). The CDR3 region has the DNA TGTGCCAGTAGTGAGGTGGGTCTGGATTCACCCCTCCACTTT. Encoded protein: CASSEVGLDSPLHF.

As to this clone: The sample contains more than one DNA sequence encoding this CDR3. This sequence joins TRBV18 and TRBJ2-7; D possibly corresponds to TRBD1 (6 bases). Trimming left V 2 bases short and J 1 base short, with 9 bases between. The CDR3 loop spans 14 amino acids. Germline CDR1 KGHSH, CDR2 LQKENI. This chain's CDR3 is CASSPGGGSYEQYF. The DNA of the CDR3 is TGTGCCAGCTCACCAGGGGGCGGGTCCTACGAGCAGTACTTC.

The rearrangement links TRBV4-1 to TRBJ2-5; TRBD1 agrees at 10 bases. The junction had 2 bases not matched to a gene; V was cut back by 3 bases and J by 1 base. CDR3 length: 15 residues. Germline values: CDR1 MGHRA, CDR2 YSYEKL. CDR3 sequence reads: CASSQRTGGQETQYF. DNA of the CDR3: TGCGCCAGCAGCCAGAGGACAGGGGGCCAAGAGACCCAGTACTTC.

The chain recombines TRBV19 with TRBJ2-2; 9 nucleotides line up with TRBD2. The CDR3 sequence is 16 residues long. The germline V gene has CDR1 LNHDA and CDR2 SQIVND (reference sequence). V shed 4 bases and J 2 bases; nucleotides not matched to a gene: 5. This chain's CDR3 is CASSNRLAANTGELFF. CDR3 coding DNA: TGTGCCAGTAGTAACCGACTAGCGGCAAACACCGGGGAGCTGTTTTTT.

This clone was recorded a few times. The chain recombines TRBV7-2 with TRBJ2-1, with TRBD2 matching 10 bases. V lost 5 bases and J lost 4; bases outside the gene matches: 11. Germline V CDR1 and CDR2: SGHTA, FQGNSA. The length of the CDR3 is 17 residues. CDR3 sequence: CASSLQAGGPPYNEQFF. The DNA of the CDR3 is TGTGCCAGCAGCCTCCAAGCGGGGGGGCCCCCTTACAATGAGCAGTTCTTC.

The chain is built from TRBV5-1 and TRBJ1-2; TRBD1 matches at 7 bases. The J segment lost 10 bases and the V segment lost 0 bases, leaving 6 bases of the junction unmatched. This CDR3 is built from 13 residues. Germline CDR1 is SGHRS and CDR2 is YFSETQ. The CDR3 sequence: CASSLGQGRDYTF. The DNA for the CDR3 is TGCGCCAGCAGCTTGGGACAGGGAAGGGACTACACCTTC.